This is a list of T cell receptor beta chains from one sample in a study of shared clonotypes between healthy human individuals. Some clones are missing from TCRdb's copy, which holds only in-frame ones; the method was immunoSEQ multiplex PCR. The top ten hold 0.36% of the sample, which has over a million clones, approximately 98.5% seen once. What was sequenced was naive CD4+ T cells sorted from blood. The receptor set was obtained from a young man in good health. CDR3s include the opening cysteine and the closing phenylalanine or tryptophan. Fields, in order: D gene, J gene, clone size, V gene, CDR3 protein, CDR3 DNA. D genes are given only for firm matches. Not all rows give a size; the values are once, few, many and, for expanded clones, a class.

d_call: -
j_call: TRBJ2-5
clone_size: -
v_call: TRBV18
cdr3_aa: CASSPLETQYF
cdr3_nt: TGTGCCAGCTCACCACTGGAGACCCAGTACTTC

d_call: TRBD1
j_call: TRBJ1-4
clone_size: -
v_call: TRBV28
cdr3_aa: CASRTGTVDEKLFF
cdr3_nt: TGTGCCAGCAGGACCGGGACAGTGGATGAAAAACTGTTTTTT

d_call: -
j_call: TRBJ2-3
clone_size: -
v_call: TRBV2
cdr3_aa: CASSLSTDTQYF
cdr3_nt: TGTGCCAGCAGCCTGAGCACAGATACGCAGTATTTT

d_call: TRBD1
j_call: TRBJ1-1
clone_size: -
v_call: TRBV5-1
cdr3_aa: CASSTGGSATEAFF
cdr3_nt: TGCGCCAGCAGTACAGGGGGAAGCGCCACTGAAGCTTTCTTT

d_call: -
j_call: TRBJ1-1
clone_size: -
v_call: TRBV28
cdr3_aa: CASSLPGENTEAFF
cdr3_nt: TGTGCCAGCAGTTTACCCGGGGAGAACACTGAAGCTTTCTTT

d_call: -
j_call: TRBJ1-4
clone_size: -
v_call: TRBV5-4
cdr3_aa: CASSSAKGEAGTNEKLFF
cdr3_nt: TGTGCCAGCAGCTCGGCAAAGGGGGAGGCTGGGACTAATGAAAAACTGTTTTTT

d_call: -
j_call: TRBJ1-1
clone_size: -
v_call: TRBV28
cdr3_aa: CASSFGGRMNTEAFF
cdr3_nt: TGTGCCAGCAGTTTCGGGGGGCGGATGAACACTGAAGCTTTCTTT

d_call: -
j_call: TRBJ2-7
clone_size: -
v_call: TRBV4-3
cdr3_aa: CASSQDTEKKQYF
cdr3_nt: TGCGCCAGCAGCCAAGATACAGAAAAGAAGCAGTACTTC

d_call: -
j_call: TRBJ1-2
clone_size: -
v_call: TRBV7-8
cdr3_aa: CASSLKLVRVGGYTF
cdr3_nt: TGTGCCAGCAGCTTAAAGTTGGTCAGGGTAGGTGGCTACACCTTC

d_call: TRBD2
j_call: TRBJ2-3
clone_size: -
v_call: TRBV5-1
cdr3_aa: CASSLAGLADTDTQYF
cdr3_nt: TGCGCCAGCAGCTTGGCCGGGCTAGCGGACACAGATACGCAGTATTTT

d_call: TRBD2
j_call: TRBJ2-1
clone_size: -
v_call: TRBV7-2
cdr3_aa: CASSLETSAYNEQFF
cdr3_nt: TGTGCCAGCAGCCTCGAGACTAGCGCCTACAATGAGCAGTTCTTC

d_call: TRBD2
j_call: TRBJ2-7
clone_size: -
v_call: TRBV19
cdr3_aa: CASSIAGGSGEQYF
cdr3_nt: TGTGCCAGTAGTATAGCGGGAGGCTCAGGCGAGCAGTACTTC

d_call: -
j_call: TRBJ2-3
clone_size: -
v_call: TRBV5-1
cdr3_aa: CASSVVGEDTQYF
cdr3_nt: TGCGCCAGCAGCGTGGTCGGGGAAGATACGCAGTATTTT

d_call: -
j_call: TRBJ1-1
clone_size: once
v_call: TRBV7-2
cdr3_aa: CASSSPGKVTEAFF
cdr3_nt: TGTGCCAGCAGCTCTCCGGGGAAGGTCACTGAAGCTTTCTTT

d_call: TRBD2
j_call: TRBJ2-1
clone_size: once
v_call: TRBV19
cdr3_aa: CASSRGLAGTNEQFF
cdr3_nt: TGTGCCAGTAGTCGGGGACTAGCGGGGACCAATGAGCAGTTCTTC

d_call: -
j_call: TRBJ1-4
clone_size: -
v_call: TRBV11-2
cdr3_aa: CASSLMPGFNEKLFF
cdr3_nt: TGTGCCAGCAGCTTAATGCCAGGGTTTAATGAAAAACTGTTTTTT